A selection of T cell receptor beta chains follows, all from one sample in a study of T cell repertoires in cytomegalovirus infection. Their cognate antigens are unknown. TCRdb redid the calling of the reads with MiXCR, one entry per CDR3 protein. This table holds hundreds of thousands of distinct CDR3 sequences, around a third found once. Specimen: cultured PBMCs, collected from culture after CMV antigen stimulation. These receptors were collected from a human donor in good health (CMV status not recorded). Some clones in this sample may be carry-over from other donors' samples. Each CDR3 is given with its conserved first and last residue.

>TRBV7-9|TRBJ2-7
CASSSMTGYSYEQYF
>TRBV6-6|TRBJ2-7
CASSSQGLSYEQYF
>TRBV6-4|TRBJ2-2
CASSEGPSGATGELFF
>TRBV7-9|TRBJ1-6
CASSWDRLSSPLHF
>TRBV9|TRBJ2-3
CASSAAGTDTQYF
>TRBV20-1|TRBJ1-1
CSAHGMRTEAFF
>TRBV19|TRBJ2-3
CASSIKNRDLDTQYF
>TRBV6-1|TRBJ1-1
CASSVFATMNTEAFF
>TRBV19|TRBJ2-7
CASSEKATNVYEQYF
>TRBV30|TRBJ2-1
CAWSGVKDYNEQFF
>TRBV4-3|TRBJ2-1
CASSQEGVGISYNEQFF
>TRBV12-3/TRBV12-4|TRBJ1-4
CASSLNEKLFF
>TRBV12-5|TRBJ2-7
CASGSWGEQYF
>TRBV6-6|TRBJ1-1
CASGLVNKNTEAFF
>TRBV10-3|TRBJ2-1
CAIRPRGDNEQFF
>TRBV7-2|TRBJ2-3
CASSLDPGRSTDTQYF
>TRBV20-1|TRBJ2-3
CSAGGASTDTQYF
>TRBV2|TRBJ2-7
CASGEADLGRGEQYF
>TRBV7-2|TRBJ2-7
CASSLAGVEQYF
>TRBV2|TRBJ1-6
CASSEGQPSPLHF
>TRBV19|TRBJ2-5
CASSITDDRQTQYF
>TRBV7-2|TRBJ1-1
CASSYSVRGLTGANTEAFF
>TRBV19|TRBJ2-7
CASKPGGASPNEQYF
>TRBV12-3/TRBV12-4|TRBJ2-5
CASSLTSQTQYF
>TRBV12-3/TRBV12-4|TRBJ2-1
CASSSRPTLDEQFF
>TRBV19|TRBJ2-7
CASSVSGTGSYEQYF
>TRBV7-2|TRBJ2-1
CASSLMGGYNEQFF
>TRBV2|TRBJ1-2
CASSDGGPSNYGYTF
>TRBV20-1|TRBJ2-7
CSARDRPEPPQQYF
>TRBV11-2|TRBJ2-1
CASSFVFGTSGGWGNEQFF
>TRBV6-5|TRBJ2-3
CASRRSGGRNTQYF
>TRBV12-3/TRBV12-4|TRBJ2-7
CASSFGTGTGGYEQYF
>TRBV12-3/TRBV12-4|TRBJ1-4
CASSPGLEKLFF
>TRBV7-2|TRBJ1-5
CASSLVGGLGQPQHF
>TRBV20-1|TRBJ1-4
CSAATPGGRKKLFF
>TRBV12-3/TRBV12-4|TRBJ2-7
CASLDSLSYEQYF
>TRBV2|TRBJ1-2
CARTRDSQGYGYTF
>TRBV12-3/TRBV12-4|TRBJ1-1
CASSFGQQNTEAFF
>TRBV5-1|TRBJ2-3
CASSLPEDSGGRDTQYF
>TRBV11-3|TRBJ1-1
CASSLDHGRAEAFF
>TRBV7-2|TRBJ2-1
CASSSPRASSFEQFF
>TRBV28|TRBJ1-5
CASSSQVSWAPTDQPQHF
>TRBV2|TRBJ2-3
CASSVDNTDTQYF
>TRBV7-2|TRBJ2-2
CASSVRGGNTGELFF
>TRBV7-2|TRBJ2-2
CASTGLAIPFTGELFF
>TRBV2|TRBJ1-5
CASSEFRTATGQPQHF
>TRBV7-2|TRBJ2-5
CASSLRGVGETQYF
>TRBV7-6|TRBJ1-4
CASSLVVAGTSNATNEKLFF
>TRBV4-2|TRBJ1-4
CASSQPGTNEKLFF
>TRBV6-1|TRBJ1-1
CASSEEGGSTEAFF
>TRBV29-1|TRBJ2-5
CSVEDRDSTRETQYF
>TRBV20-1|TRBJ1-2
CSAIRNGYTF
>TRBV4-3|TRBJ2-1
CASSQEGASEQFF